The present entry profiles one TCR beta chain with its context. This clonotype was seen more than once but under ten times. Which antigen it targets is not known. No much larger clonotype is one base removed from it; base qualities were not supplied. The record originates from a study of T cells in Graves' hyperthyroidism and ophthalmopathy (dated 2019 in TCRdb). Regarding the research as a whole: Peripheral blood samples were taken at the time of initial diagnosis, prior to any treatment. A discovery cohort of roughly 100 patients, about 44 with Graves' ophthalmopathy and approximately 60 with stable Graves' hyperthyroidism, was used to find distinguishing TCR V-J signatures. Prospective prediction of ophthalmopathy was tested in an independent validation cohort of approximately 19 hyperthyroidism patients and approximately 17 patients who later progressed to ophthalmopathy. For training and testing, the roughly 93 patients in the discovery cohort were randomly divided in a 7:3 ratio. In about 6 Graves' hyperthyroidism patients, the study also compared T-cell repertoires from thyroid tissue with T-cell repertoires from blood. After sampling, hyperthyroidism patients received methimazole starting at 30 mg daily, and ophthalmopathy patients received high-dose intravenous methylprednisolone. The paper describes TCR Vbeta CDR3 sequencing of more than 120 peripheral blood samples, made up of about 41 ophthalmopathy patients, roughly 80 hyperthyroidism patients and 17 progressor patients. Broader findings and caveats from the paper: In cross-validation, a model built on a 13 V-J signature told ophthalmopathy apart from stable hyperthyroidism with under 90% sensitivity and roughly 81% specificity, and in testing the same model reached 80%/75%. During validation, the model predicted progression to ophthalmopathy a median of about 6.3 months ahead of onset, with around 65% sensitivity and almost 75% specificity. Most expanded thyroid clonotypes (frequency above 0.001) were also found in blood, which suggests that blood repertoires may mirror thyroid immune responses. Sample size was not statistically predetermined, and blinding of investigators to group allocation was not performed.

Moderately to severely active disease, a Clinical Activity Score of at least 3, a NOSPECS grade of at least 4, and a duration under 3 months were present in ophthalmopathy patients. Exclusion was applied to patients with uncontrolled infections, other autoimmune diseases, pregnancy or lactation. Diagnoses relied on clinical symptoms, serum thyroxine and TRAb, thyroid ultrasound and orbital computed tomography. PBMCs were isolated from around 10 ml of fresh peripheral blood by Ficoll-Paque density gradient centrifugation. Total RNA was extracted using Trizol reagent, and RNA quality was assessed on an Agilent 2100 Bioanalyzer. The TCR beta CDR3 regions were amplified from the RNA transcripts. A first-round RT-PCR of the TCR CDR3 used the HTBI primer set with the Qiagen OneStep RT-PCR kit. The libraries were constructed in a second round of multiplex PCR and then size-selected and purified. Sequencing of the libraries was done on an Illumina HiSeq2000 using paired-end 100 bp reads. The authors' analysis ran thus. Raw data were processed with SOAPnuke, discarding reads with adapters, uncalled bases, mean Phred below 15, or no exact constant-primer or identifier match. COPE v1.2.5 was used to merge high-quality paired reads, and clonotypes were defined as unique nucleotide sequences. MiTCR v1.1 was used to align clonotypes to the IMGT TRBV, TRBD and TRBJ reference segments. The analysis was restricted to V-J combinations with a frequency above 0.0001, which together covered around 99% of the repertoires. A TCS score was defined as the ratio between F50 (clonal expansion) and ExV (chaos), using BLOSUM62-based TCRdist between CDR3 peptides within each V-J. Welch's t-statistics and random forest reduced approximately 520 V-J features to 10 to 15, which were used in a naive Bayes classifier (R e1071). The similarity between thyroid and blood repertoires was quantified using the Morisita-Horn index. TCRdb passed the public sequencing reads through fastp at Q25 and MiXCR, retaining productive beta sequences. A single entry per CDR3 protein holds the most common genes and DNA from its merged rows. TCRdb's processing, not the study's, gives the V and J calls here. The sample has roughly 560,000 distinct CDR3 sequences on record, around 15% of them singletons. About 4.5% of the sample belongs to the ten largest clones.

According to the germline V gene, CDR1 reads LGHNA and CDR2 reads YNFKEQ. V loses 0 bases, J loses 10 bases, and the germline ends lie 7 bases apart. The CDR3 sequence holds 13 residues, the cysteine and phenylalanine included. CDR3 DNA is the only sequence kept; it has 39 bases, read in frame from the first base. The chain is made from TRBV4-2 and TRBJ1-6; confidence is insufficient to name the D gene. Source material: blood. This receptor was obtained from a woman aged 40 to 50 with Graves' ophthalmopathy. CDR3 loop: CASSQELWSPLHF. The nucleotides read TGTGCCAGCAGCCAAGAGTTGTGGTCACCCCTCCACTTT.